This T cell receptor beta chain was obtained from a study of cytomegalovirus exposure and HLA in healthy donors. Study-wide points: Within the data, a cluster of highly shared sequence variants was likely a sequencing artifact.

PCR involved 60 Vbeta and 13 Jbeta primers. Profiled with immunoSEQ multiplex PCR; TCRdb holds only in-frame clones, not every one. The sample lists under 170,000 clones; about four fifths were seen once. As for this clone: Its antigen remains unknown.

Each donor was healthy, and each was a bone marrow donor. The germline gives CDR1 SGHVS, CDR2 FQNEAQ. CDR3 length: 14 residues. The V and J ends lost 6 bases and 6 bases respectively, with 16 bases between them. The TCR sequence derives from a man between 45 and 60 years old in good health and CMV-seropositive. This chain joins TRBV7-8 and TRBJ2-3; the D gene is possibly TRBD1 (6 bases). Sequencing input: PBMCs. CDR3 sequence reads: CASSFTGIVDTQYF. CDR3 in DNA: TGTGCCAGCAGTTTTACAGGGATTGTCGATACGCAGTATTTT.